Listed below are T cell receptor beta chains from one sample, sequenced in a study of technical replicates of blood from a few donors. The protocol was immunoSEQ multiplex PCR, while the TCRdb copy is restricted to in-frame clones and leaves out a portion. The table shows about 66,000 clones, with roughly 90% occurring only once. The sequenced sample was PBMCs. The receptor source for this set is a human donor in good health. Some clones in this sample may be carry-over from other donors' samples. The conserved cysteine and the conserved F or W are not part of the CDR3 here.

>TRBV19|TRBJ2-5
ASSIVAGDAETQY
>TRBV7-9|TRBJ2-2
ASSLVVLAGDGELF
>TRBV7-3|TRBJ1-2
ASSPSTGKYGYT
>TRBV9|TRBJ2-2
ASSRLAGGLGTGELF
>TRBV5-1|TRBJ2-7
ASSPGGLSYEQY
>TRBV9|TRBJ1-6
ASSGPTVGNSPLH
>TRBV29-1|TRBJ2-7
SATGQGYEQY
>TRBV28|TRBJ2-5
ASMSGGVGETQY
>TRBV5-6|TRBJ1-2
ASRRGGNIYGYT
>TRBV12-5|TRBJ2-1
ALSPDTISYERF
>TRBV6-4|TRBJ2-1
ASSEGAYNEQF
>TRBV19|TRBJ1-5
ASSMGQVYQPQH
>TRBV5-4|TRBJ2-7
ASSLQGASTEQY
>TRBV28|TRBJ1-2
ASSSRTGGVSGYT
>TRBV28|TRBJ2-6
ASSSYQGTGANVLT
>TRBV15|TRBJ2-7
ATSDRGPGEQY
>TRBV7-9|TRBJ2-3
ASSLVGADTQY
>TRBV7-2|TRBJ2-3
ASSLGLSTDTQY
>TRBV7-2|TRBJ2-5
ASSLSGTGTWETQY
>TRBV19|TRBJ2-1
ASSIGAGNEQF
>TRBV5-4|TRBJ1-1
ASSSQGFAF
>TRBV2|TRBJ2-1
ASRRQGAYNEQF
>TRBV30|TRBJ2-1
AWSPTPAGEQF
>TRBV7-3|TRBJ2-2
ASSLAGGPRTGELF
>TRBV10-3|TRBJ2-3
AISESRWGLSQRTDTQY
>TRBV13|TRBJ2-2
ASSLEARGGHTGELF
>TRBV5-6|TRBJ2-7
ASSPGDRGREQY
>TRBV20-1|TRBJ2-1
SASNLNEQF
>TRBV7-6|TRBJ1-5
ASSLVDQGAFSNQPQH
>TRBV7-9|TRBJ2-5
ASRGTGPQETQY
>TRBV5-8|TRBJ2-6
ASSLLTGGANVLT
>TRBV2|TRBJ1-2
ASGGQGGNYGYT
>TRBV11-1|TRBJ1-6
ASSWDSSYNSPLH
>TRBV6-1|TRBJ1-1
ASSSRQGGLTEAF
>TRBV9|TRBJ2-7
ASSVDWGQSYEQY
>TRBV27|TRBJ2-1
ASSLRPGLYNEQF
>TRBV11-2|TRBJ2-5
ASSFPPETQY
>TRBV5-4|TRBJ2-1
ASSLSLAVEQF
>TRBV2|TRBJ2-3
ASSPYVGVSSTDTQY
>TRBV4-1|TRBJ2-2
ASSPLGGGGNTGELF
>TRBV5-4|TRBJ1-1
ASSMGQTNTEAF
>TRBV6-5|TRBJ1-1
ASKEGGAQNTEAF
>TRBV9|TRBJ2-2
ASTGLAGGPNTGELF
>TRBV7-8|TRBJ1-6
ASSPGQGAGSPLH
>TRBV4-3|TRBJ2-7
ASSQDFEDRGLINFYEQY
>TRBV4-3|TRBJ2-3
ASSVSGGAPDTQY
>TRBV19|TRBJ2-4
ASSTAGTSGGARY
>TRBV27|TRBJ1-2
ASSPDRIAYGYT
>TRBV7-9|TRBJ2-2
ASSPLAGGPGGELF
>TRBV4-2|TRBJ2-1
ASSQGAPGQGADEQF
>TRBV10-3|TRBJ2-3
AISPGTVGTDTQY
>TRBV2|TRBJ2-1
ASSSSQGWYEQF
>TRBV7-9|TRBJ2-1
ASSLVNDNEQF
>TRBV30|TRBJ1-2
AWSVNFFGYT